Listed here is a single T cell receptor (beta chain). The sample is drawn from a study of blood T cell repertoires in COVID-19. Background on the study: The origin of the acute and convalescent COVID-19 samples was the United States, Italy and Spain.

The CDR3 has 14 amino acids. Trimming took 0 bases from V and 5 from J, leaving 10 bases between them. Germline CDR1 MNHNS, CDR2 SASEGT. Repertoires were generated with immunoSEQ multiplex PCR, while TCRdb's copy carries only in-frame clones and drops some. The profile shows 30,000 to 40,000 clones, 75% to 90% of them singletons. Sequencing input: peripheral blood. V usage is TRBV6-1 and J usage is TRBJ2-5; perhaps TRBD1 as D (6 bases). The clonotype comes from a human donor with acute or convalescent COVID-19. The donor label of this sample is uncertain. The DNA of the CDR3 is TGTGCCAGCAGTGAAGCACAGGGCGGGGAGACCCAGTACTTC. Protein product: CASSEAQGGETQYF.